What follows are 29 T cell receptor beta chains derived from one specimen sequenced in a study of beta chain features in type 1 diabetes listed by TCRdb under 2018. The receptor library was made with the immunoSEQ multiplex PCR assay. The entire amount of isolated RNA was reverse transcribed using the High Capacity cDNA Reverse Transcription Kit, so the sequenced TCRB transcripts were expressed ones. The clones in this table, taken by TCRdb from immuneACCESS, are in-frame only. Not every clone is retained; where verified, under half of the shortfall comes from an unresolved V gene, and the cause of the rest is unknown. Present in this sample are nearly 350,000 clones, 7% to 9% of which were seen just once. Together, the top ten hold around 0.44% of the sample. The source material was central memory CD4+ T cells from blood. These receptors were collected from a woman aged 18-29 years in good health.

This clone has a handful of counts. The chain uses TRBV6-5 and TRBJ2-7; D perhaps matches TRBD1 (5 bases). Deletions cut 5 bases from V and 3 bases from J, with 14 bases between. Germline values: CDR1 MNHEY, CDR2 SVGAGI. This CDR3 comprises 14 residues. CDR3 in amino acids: CASSQQTVGYEQYF. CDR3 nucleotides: TGTGCCAGCAGTCAGCAGACAGTTGGCTACGAGCAGTACTTC.

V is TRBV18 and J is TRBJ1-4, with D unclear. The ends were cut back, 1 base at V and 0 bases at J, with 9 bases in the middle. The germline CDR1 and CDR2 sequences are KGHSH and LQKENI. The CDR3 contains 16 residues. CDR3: CASSPRERTTNEKLFF. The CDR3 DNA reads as TGTGCCAGCTCACCACGCGAACGGACAACTAATGAAAAACTGTTTTTT.

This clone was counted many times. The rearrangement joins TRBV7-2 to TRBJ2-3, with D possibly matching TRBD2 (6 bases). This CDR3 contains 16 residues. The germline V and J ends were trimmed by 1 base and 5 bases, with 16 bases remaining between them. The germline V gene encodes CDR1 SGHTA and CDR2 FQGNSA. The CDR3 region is CASSLEGTSLGDTQYF. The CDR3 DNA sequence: TGTGCCAGCAGCTTAGAGGGGACTTCATTGGGAGATACGCAGTATTTT.

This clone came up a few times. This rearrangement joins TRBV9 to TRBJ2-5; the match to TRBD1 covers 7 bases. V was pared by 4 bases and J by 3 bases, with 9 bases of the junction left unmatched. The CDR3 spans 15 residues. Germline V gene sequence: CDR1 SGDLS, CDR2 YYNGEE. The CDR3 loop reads CASSTGTELEETQYF. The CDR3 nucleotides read TGTGCCAGCAGCACCGGGACAGAGCTCGAAGAGACCCAGTACTTC.

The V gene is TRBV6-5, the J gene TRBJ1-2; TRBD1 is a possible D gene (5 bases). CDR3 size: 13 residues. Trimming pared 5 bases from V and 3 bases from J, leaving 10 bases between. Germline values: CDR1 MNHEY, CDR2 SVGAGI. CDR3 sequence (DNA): TGTGCCAGCAGTCAGGGTTCGGACTATGGCTACACCTTC. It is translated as CASSQGSDYGYTF.

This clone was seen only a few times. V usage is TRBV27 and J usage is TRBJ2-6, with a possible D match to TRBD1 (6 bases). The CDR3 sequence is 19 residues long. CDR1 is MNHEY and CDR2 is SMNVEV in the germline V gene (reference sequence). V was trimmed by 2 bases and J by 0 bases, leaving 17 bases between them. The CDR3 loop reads CASSLKGHQGVSGANVLTF. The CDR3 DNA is TGTGCCAGCAGTTTAAAGGGACACCAAGGGGTCTCTGGGGCCAACGTCCTGACTTTC.

The CDR3 sequence is CASSLRRGQLYAEQYF. In nucleotides, the CDR3 is TGTGCCAGCAGCTTAAGGCGGGGCCAGCTGTACGCCGAGCAGTACTTC. The chain employs TRBV7-2 and TRBJ2-7; D is possibly TRBD2 (6 bases). Germline lookup yields CDR1 SGHTA and CDR2 FQGNSA. This CDR3 has 16 amino acids. Between the trimmed V and J ends, which lost 2 bases and 6 bases, there was a span of 20 bases.

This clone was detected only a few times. The CDR3 DNA follows: TGTGCCAGCAGCAGAGGGGGACTAGAAGAGACCCAGTACTTC. This encodes CASSRGGLEETQYF. The chain combines TRBV7-3 with TRBJ2-5, with 8 nucleotides matching TRBD2. CDR1 SGHTA and CDR2 FQGTGA come from the germline V gene. V shed 5 bases and J 3 bases; nucleotides not matched to a gene: 5. CDR3 length: 14 residues.

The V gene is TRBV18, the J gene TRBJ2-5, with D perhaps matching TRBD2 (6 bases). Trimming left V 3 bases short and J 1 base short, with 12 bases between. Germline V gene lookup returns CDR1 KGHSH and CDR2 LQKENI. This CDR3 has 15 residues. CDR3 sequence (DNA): TGTGCCAGCTCACCTGGGGGAGGTACCCAAGAGACCCAGTACTTC. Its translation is CASSPGGGTQETQYF.

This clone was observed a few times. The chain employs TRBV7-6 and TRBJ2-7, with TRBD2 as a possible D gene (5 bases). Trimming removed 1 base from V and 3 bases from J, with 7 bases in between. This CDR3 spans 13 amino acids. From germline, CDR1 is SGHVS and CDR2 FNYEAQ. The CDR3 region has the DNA TGTGCCAGCAGCTTAGGACTACTCTACGAGCAGTACTTC. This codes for CASSLGLLYEQYF.

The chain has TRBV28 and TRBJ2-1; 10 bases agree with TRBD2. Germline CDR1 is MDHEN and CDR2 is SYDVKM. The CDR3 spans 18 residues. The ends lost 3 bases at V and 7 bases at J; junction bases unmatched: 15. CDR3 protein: CASSFVPQGLAGENEQFF. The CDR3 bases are TGTGCCAGCAGTTTTGTTCCCCAGGGGCTAGCGGGAGAAAATGAGCAGTTCTTC.

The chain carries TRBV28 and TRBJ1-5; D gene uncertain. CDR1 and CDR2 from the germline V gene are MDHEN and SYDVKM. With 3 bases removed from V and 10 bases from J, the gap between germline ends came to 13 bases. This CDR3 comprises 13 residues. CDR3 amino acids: CASSFGRIQPQHF. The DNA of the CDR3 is TGTGCCAGCAGTTTTGGGCGTATTCAACCCCAGCATTTT.

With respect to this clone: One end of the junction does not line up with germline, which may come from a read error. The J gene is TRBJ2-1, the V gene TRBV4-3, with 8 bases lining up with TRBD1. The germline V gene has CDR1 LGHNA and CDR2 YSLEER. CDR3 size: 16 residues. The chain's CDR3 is CASSQVAGQVGNERFF. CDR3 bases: TGCGCCAGCAGCCAAGTTGCGGGACAGGTTGGTAATGAGCGGTTCTTC.

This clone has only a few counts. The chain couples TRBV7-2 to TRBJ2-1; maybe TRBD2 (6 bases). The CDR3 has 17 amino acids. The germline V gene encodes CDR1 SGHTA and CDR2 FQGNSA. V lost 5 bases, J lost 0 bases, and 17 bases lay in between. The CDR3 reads CASSKRLGYGSYNEQFF. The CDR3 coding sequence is TGTGCCAGCAGCAAAAGACTAGGATACGGCTCCTACAATGAGCAGTTCTTC.

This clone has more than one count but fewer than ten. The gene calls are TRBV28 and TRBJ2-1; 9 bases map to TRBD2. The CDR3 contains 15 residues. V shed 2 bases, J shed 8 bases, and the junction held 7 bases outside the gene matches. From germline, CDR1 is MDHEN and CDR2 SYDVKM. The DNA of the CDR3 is TGTGCCAGCAGTTTACAGGCTAGCGGGGTGGATGAGCAGTTCTTC. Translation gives CASSLQASGVDEQFF. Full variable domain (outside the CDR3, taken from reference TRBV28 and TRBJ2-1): DVKVTQSSRYLVKRTGEKVFLECVQDMDHENMFWYRQDPGLGLRLIYFSYDVKMKEKGDIPEGYSVSREKKERFSLILESASTNQTSMYLCASSLQASGVDEQFFGPGTRLTVL.

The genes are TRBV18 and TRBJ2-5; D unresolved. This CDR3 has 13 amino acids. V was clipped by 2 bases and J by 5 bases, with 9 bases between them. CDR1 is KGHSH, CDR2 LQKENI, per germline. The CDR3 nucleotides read TGTGCCAGCTCACCAGGGGTTGGGGAGACCCAGTACTTC. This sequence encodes CASSPGVGETQYF.

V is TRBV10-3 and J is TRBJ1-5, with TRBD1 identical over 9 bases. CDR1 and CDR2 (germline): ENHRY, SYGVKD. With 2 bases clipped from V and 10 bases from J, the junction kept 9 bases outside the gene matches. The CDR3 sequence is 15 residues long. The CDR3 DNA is TGTGCCATCAGTGAGGCGATTTTGGGACAGGGTCCCCAGCATTTT. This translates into CAISEAILGQGPQHF.

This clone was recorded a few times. The CDR3 is CASSSGGRIQYF. CDR3 DNA sequence: TGTGCCAGCAGTTCCGGGGGACGGATTCAGTACTTC. The chain carries TRBV6-5 and TRBJ2-4; possibly TRBD2 for D (6 bases). V lost 4 bases and J 10 bases, leaving 11 bases between the germline ends. The germline V gene encodes CDR1 MNHEY and CDR2 SVGAGI. The CDR3 contains 12 residues.

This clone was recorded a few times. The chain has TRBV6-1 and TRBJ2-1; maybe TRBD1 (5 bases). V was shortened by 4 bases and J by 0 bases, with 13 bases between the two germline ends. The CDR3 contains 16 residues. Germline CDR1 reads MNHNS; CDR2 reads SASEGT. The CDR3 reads CASSVEGVGSYNEQFF. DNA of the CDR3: TGTGCCAGCAGTGTAGAAGGGGTAGGCTCCTACAATGAGCAGTTCTTC.

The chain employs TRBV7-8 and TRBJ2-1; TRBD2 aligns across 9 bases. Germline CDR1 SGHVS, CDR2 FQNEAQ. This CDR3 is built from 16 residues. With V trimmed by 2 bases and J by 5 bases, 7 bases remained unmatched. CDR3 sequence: CASSLRGSSGNNEQFF. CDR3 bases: TGTGCCAGCAGCTTAAGGGGATCTAGCGGGAACAATGAGCAGTTCTTC.

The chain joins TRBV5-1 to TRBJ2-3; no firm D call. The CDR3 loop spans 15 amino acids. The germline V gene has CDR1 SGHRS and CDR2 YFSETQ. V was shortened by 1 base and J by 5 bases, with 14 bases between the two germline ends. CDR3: CASSLNEPGRDTQYF. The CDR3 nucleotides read TGCGCCAGCAGCTTGAATGAGCCCGGACGAGATACGCAGTATTTT.

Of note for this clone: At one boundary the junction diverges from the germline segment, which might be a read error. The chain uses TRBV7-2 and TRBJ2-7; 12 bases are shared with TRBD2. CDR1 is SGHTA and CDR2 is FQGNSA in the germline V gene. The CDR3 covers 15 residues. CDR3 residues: CASTLLAGGSYEQYF. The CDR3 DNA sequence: TGTGCCAGCACCTTACTAGCGGGAGGCTCCTACGAGCAGTACTTC.

For the CDR3, the DNA is TGTGCCAGCAGCCAAACCGGGACAGGGGGAAACATTCAGTACTTC. Residues: CASSQTGTGGNIQYF. V gene TRBV4-2 combines with J gene TRBJ2-4, with TRBD1 matching over 11 bases. Trimming took 2 bases from V and 6 from J; bases not matched to a gene: 3. Germline CDR1 is LGHNA and CDR2 is YNFKEQ. This CDR3 has 15 amino acids.

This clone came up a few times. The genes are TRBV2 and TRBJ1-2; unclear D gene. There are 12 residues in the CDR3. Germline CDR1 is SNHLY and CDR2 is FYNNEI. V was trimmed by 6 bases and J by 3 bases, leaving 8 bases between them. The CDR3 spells CASRREDYGYTF. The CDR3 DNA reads TGTGCCAGCAGGAGGGAGGACTATGGCTACACCTTC.

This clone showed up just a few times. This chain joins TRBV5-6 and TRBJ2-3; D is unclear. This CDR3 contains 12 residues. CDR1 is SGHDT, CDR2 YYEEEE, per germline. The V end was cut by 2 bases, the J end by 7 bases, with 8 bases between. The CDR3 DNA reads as TGTGCCAGCAGCTTAACTGCGAATACGCAGTATTTT. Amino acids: CASSLTANTQYF.

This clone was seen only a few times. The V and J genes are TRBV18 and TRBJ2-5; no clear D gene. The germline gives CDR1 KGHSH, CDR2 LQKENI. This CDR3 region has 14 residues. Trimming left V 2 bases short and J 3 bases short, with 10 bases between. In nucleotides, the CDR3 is TGTGCCAGCTCACCAATGGCAGTCAAAGAGACCCAGTACTTC. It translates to CASSPMAVKETQYF.

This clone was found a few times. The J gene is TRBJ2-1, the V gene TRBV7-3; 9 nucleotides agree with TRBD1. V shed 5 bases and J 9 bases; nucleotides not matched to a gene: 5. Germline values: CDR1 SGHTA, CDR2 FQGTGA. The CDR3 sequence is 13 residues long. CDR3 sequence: CASSPGTGTEQFF. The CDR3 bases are TGTGCCAGCAGCCCCGGGACAGGGACTGAGCAGTTCTTC.

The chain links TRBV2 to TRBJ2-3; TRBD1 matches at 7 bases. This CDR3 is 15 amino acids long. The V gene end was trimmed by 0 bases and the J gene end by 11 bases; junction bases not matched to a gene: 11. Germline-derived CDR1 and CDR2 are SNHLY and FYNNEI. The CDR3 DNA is TGTGCCAGCAGTGAAGCTGGGACAGCCGGTTTAGGGCAGTATTTT. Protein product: CASSEAGTAGLGQYF.

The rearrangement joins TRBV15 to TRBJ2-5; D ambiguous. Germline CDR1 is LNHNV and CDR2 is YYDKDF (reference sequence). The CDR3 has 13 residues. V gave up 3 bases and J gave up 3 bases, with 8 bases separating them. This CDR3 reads CATSRKYKETQYF. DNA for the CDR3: TGTGCCACCAGCAGGAAATATAAAGAGACCCAGTACTTC. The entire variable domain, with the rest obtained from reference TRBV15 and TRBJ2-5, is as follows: DAMVIQNPRYQVTQFGKPVTLSCSQTLNHNVMYWYQQKSSQAPKLLFHYYDKDFNNEADTPDNFQSRRPNTSFCFLDIRSPGLGDTAMYLCATSRKYKETQYFGPGTRLLVL.